This entry lists 25 T cell receptor beta chains sequenced from one sample in a study of T cell responses to AZD1222 COVID-19 vaccine. The method was immunoSEQ multiplex PCR; TCRdb's version includes in-frame clones alone and lacks a portion of them. Of some 200,000 clones detected, more than 75% appear once; the ten largest clones hold 0.99%. Sample: peripheral blood, taken on day 0 of AZD1222 vaccination. The receptors come from an adult in good health.

V and J are TRBV9 and TRBJ2-3; 9 bases match TRBD2. The CDR3 has 14 amino acids. The V gene's germline CDR1 is SGDLS and CDR2 YYNGEE. V was pared by 0 bases and J by 6 bases, with 2 bases of the junction left unmatched. The CDR3 here is CASSVELAGDTQYF. The DNA for the CDR3 is TGTGCCAGCAGCGTAGAGCTAGCGGGGGATACGCAGTATTTT. The whole variable domain, filled in from reference TRBV9 and TRBJ2-3, reads DSGVTQTPKHLITATGQRVTLRCSPRSGDLSVYWYQQSLDQGLQFLIQYYNGEERAKGNILERFSAQQFPDLHSELNLSSLELGDSALYFCASSVELAGDTQYFGPGTRLTVL.

About this clone itself: Other DNA sequences in the same sample also yield this CDR3. This chain links TRBV7-9 with TRBJ1-1; perhaps TRBD1 as D (5 bases). Germline V gene lookup returns CDR1 SEHNR and CDR2 FQNEAQ (reference sequence). The CDR3 is 13 residues long. Trimming took 5 bases from V and 1 from J, leaving 8 bases between them. This CDR3 is CASSLGQNTEAFF. Written as DNA, the CDR3 is TGTGCCAGCAGCCTCGGACAGAACACTGAAGCTTTCTTT.

Worth noting for this clone: Other nucleotide sequences in the sample specify the same CDR3. The chain joins TRBV5-1 to TRBJ2-5; D not certain. Trimming pared 0 bases from V and 3 bases from J, leaving 3 bases between. Germline loops: CDR1 SGHRS, CDR2 YFSETQ. This CDR3 comprises 12 residues. The CDR3 DNA reads TGCGCCAGCAGCTTGGGCAAAGAGACCCAGTACTTC. It specifies CASSLGKETQYF.

The chain uses TRBV20-1 and TRBJ2-1, with unresolved D. This CDR3 is built from 14 residues. Germline loops: CDR1 DFQATT, CDR2 SNEGSKA (reference sequence). The V end was cut by 3 bases, the J end by 4 bases, with 13 bases between. CDR3 sequence (DNA): TGCAGTGCTAGTTTCCCGGCAAGTTACAATGAGCAGTTCTTC. Its translation: CSASFPASYNEQFF.

In this sample, this clone turned up a few times. This sequence joins TRBV27 and TRBJ1-2; no clear D. The V gene's germline CDR1 is MNHEY and CDR2 SMNVEV (reference sequence). The CDR3 runs 13 residues. V was trimmed by 3 bases and J by 2 bases, leaving 7 bases between them. The CDR3, as DNA: TGTGCCAGCAGTTTCTCCGGGAACTATGGCTACACCTTC. Translated, it gives CASSFSGNYGYTF.

The genes are TRBV3-1 (or the pseudogene TRBV3-2) and TRBJ1-4; no clear D. The CDR3 has 14 amino acids. Germline V gives CDR1 LGHDT, CDR2 YNNKEL (reference sequence). V was clipped by 3 bases and J by 8 bases, with 13 bases between them. The CDR3 is CASSHPDSPEKLFF. Written as DNA, the CDR3 is TGTGCCAGCAGCCACCCGGACTCACCCGAAAAACTGTTTTTT.

This chain's CDR3 is CASSSQVNYGYTF. The CDR3 nucleotides are TGTGCCAGCAGCTCGCAGGTTAACTATGGCTACACCTTC. The chain recombines TRBV7-9 with TRBJ1-2, with unresolved D. The CDR3 contains 13 residues. Per germline, CDR1 SEHNR and CDR2 FQNEAQ (reference sequence). V was clipped by 4 bases and J by 1 base, with 7 bases between them.

The CDR3 DNA reads TGTGCCAGCAGCTTACTCGGGGGGTCTTCCGAGCAGTACTTC. Its protein product is CASSLLGGSSEQYF. This chain joins TRBV7-6 and TRBJ2-7, with 7 bases that match TRBD2. This CDR3 has 14 residues. Germline CDR1 reads SGHVS; CDR2 reads FNYEAQ. With V trimmed by 2 bases and J by 6 bases, 7 bases remained unmatched.

V and J are TRBV28 and TRBJ2-1; D unresolved. The V gene lost 6 bases and the J gene lost 8 bases, with 14 bases spanning the gap. Germline V gene data show CDR1 as MDHEN and CDR2 as SYDVKM. The length of the CDR3 is 13 residues. CDR3 amino acids: CASSGPSWDEQFF. The CDR3 coding sequence is TGTGCCAGCAGCGGCCCTTCCTGGGATGAGCAGTTCTTC.

CDR3 nucleotide sequence: TGTGCCAGCAGCTTAGAAGGTTTGCAGTATTTT. It yields the protein CASSLEGLQYF. The V call is TRBV7-8, the J call TRBJ2-3, with no clear D. V was clipped by 1 base and J by 11 bases, with 7 bases between them. Looked up from germline, CDR1 is SGHVS and CDR2 is FQNEAQ. CDR3 length: 11 amino acids. Based on the CDR3 plus reference TRBV7-8 and TRBJ2-3, the full variable domain is GAGVSQSPRYKVAKRGQDVALRCDPISGHVSLFWYQQALGQGPEFLTYFQNEAQLDKSGLPSDRFFAERPEGSVSTLKIQRTQQEDSAVYLCASSLEGLQYFGPGTRLTVL.

This chain connects TRBV9 to TRBJ2-7; possibly TRBD1 for D (5 bases). CDR3 length equals 17 residues. Germline V gene lookup returns CDR1 SGDLS and CDR2 YYNGEE. The V end lost 0 bases, the J end lost 3 bases, and 19 bases lay between the germline ends. Written as DNA, the CDR3 is TGTGCCAGCAGCGTAGAAAAGGGGCGGCAGAAATTCTACGAGCAGTACTTC. Amino acids: CASSVEKGRQKFYEQYF.

This chain links TRBV29-1 with TRBJ1-3; D call uncertain. Germline V lookup: CDR1 SQVTM, CDR2 ANQGSEA. Trimming stripped 3 bases from V and 3 bases from J, with 6 bases between. The CDR3 runs 12 residues. The DNA of the CDR3 is TGCAGCGTTGAGGGCAGTGGAAACACCATATATTTT. It is translated as CSVEGSGNTIYF.

This chain links TRBV28 with TRBJ1-4; the D is unclear. With 3 bases removed from V and 5 bases from J, the gap between germline ends came to 13 bases. The germline V gene has CDR1 MDHEN and CDR2 SYDVKM. The CDR3 runs 15 residues. The CDR3 reads CASSFLPGLNEKLFF. Written as DNA, the CDR3 is TGTGCCAGCAGTTTTCTCCCAGGCTTAAATGAAAAACTGTTTTTT.

CDR3 amino acids: CASTGERETQYF. The CDR3 DNA sequence: TGTGCCAGCACAGGGGAGAGAGAGACCCAGTACTTC. The rearrangement uses TRBV28 and TRBJ2-5, with D maybe TRBD1 (6 bases). Trimming cost V 7 bases and J 4 bases, with 10 bases left between them. The germline CDR1 and CDR2 sequences are MDHEN and SYDVKM. The CDR3 totals 12 residues.

The rearrangement joins TRBV7-8 to TRBJ1-1, with TRBD1 matching 8 bases. The CDR3 length is 15 residues. The ends lost 2 bases at V and 8 bases at J; junction bases unmatched: 10. Germline CDR1 and CDR2: SGHVS and FQNEAQ. CDR3 amino acids: CASSLFIGGQGEAFF. The CDR3 DNA follows: TGTGCCAGCAGCTTATTTATTGGAGGACAGGGCGAAGCTTTCTTT.

The chain uses TRBV6-5 and TRBJ2-7; D not certain. This CDR3 contains 12 residues. V was shortened by 0 bases and J by 5 bases, with 5 bases between the two germline ends. Looked up from germline, CDR1 is MNHEY and CDR2 is SVGAGI. CDR3 nucleotide sequence: TGTGCCAGCAGTTACTCTCAGGACGAGCAGTACTTC. Its protein product is CASSYSQDEQYF.

V usage is TRBV6-2 or TRBV6-3 and J usage is TRBJ2-7; TRBD1 matches at 7 bases. Germline CDR1 reads MNHEY; CDR2 reads SVGEGT. The CDR3 is 13 amino acids. With 5 bases clipped from V and 5 bases from J, the junction kept 6 bases outside the gene matches. The CDR3 DNA reads TGTGCCAGCAGTCTAGGGGGCCGGGACGAGCAGTACTTC. It is translated as CASSLGGRDEQYF.

The DNA for the CDR3 is TGTGCCAGCAACCTACTTCTTAGTTGGGATCAGCCCCAGCATTTT. Encoded protein: CASNLLLSWDQPQHF. The chain joins TRBV28 to TRBJ1-5; no definite D call. The CDR3 has 15 residues. With 7 bases removed from V and 5 bases from J, the gap between germline ends came to 18 bases. Per the germline V gene, CDR1 is MDHEN and CDR2 is SYDVKM. The variable domain in full, completed from reference TRBV28 and TRBJ1-5, reads DVKVTQSSRYLVKRTGEKVFLECVQDMDHENMFWYRQDPGLGLRLIYFSYDVKMKEKGDIPEGYSVSREKKERFSLILESASTNQTSMYLCASNLLLSWDQPQHFGDGTRLSIL.

This clone has just one count. This chain links TRBV2 with TRBJ2-1, with D maybe TRBD1 (5 bases). The CDR3 sequence is 14 residues long. In germline, CDR1 is SNHLY, CDR2 FYNNEI. The germline V and J ends were trimmed by 8 bases and 4 bases, with 15 bases remaining between them. CDR3 sequence reads: CASQDIGRYNEQFF. The CDR3 nucleotides read TGTGCCAGCCAGGACATCGGAAGGTACAATGAGCAGTTCTTC.

The chain carries TRBV7-2 and TRBJ2-2, with D possibly TRBD2 on 5 matching bases. This CDR3 region has 15 residues. Trimming pared 4 bases from V and 8 bases from J, leaving 17 bases between. The V gene's germline CDR1 is SGHTA and CDR2 FQGNSA. CDR3 sequence: CASSSTGIVLGELFF. The CDR3 DNA reads as TGTGCCAGCAGCTCAACCGGGATAGTACTTGGGGAGCTGTTTTTT.

The chain carries TRBV9 and TRBJ2-1; D is ambiguous. Trimming took 3 bases from V and 8 from J, leaving 9 bases between them. This CDR3 is built from 12 residues. CDR1 and CDR2 (germline): SGDLS, YYNGEE. This CDR3 is CASSGSPDEQFF. The CDR3 DNA follows: TGTGCCAGCAGCGGGAGCCCCGATGAGCAGTTCTTC.

A few counts support this clone. This chain joins TRBV5-4 and TRBJ2-2; 11 bases fit TRBD2. Germline trimming cut 4 bases from V and 2 bases from J; bases unmatched to any gene: 4. This CDR3 spans 16 amino acids. Germline lookup yields CDR1 SGHNT and CDR2 YYREEE (reference sequence). The chain's CDR3 is CASSKGTSGNTGELFF. Written as DNA, the CDR3 is TGTGCCAGCAGCAAAGGGACTAGCGGAAACACCGGGGAGCTGTTTTTT.

In its sample, this clone was seen once. This chain links TRBV15 with TRBJ2-2; D is perhaps TRBD1 or TRBD2 (6 bases each). V was shortened by 1 base and J by 4 bases, with 10 bases between the two germline ends. This CDR3 has 15 residues. CDR1 is LNHNV and CDR2 is YYDKDF in the germline V gene (reference sequence). In DNA form, the CDR3 reads TGTGCCACCAGCAGAGTAGGAGGGGGCACCGGGGAGCTGTTTTTT. Protein: CATSRVGGGTGELFF.

The V call is TRBV2, the J call TRBJ2-5; a possible D gene is TRBD1 (6 bases). The germline CDR1 and CDR2 sequences are SNHLY and FYNNEI. This CDR3 comprises 15 residues. The V gene lost 4 bases and the J gene lost 4 bases, with 16 bases spanning the gap. CDR3 amino acids: CASSVQGLGGETQYF. CDR3 coding DNA: TGTGCCAGCAGTGTTCAGGGGCTAGGGGGAGAGACCCAGTACTTC.

CDR3 sequence (DNA): TGCGCCAGCGGAGGGACAGGGGTCTACAATGAGCAGTTCTTC. It codes for CASGGTGVYNEQFF. V is TRBV5-1 and J is TRBJ2-1; 10 nucleotides align to TRBD1. CDR1 and CDR2 from the germline V gene are SGHRS and YFSETQ. V lost 7 bases and J lost 3; bases outside the gene matches: 4. The CDR3 spans 14 residues.